One and the same sample provided the 22 T cell receptor beta chains below, sequenced in a study of blood T cells in healthy people across ages. For the second PCR, which ran for about 6 to 11 cycles, a sample-barcoded 5' primer and a J-beta primer mix were used. TCRdb reprocessed the 5' RACE reads with MiXCR, giving one entry per CDR3 protein. The sample has fewer than 700,000 distinct CDR3 sequences; approximately 40% are singletons. The sequenced sample was blood. All receptors derive from an elderly man in good health.

This clonotype turned up a few times. The J gene is TRBJ2-1, the V gene TRBV5-5, with D unclear. This CDR3 spans 12 amino acids. The V gene lost 4 bases and the J gene lost 11 bases, with 13 bases spanning the gap. The V gene's germline CDR1 is SGHKS and CDR2 YYEKEE (reference sequence). CDR3 in DNA: TGTGCCAGCAGCCCAACATTCCCGAAGCAGTTCTTC. It specifies CASSPTFPKQFF.

As concerns this clonotype: This CDR3 is missing its conserved last phenylalanine or tryptophan, likely due to a read error. This chain uses TRBV30 with TRBJ1-1; 7 nucleotides line up with TRBD1. The trim removed 2 bases at V and 2 bases at J, leaving 2 bases unmatched. Germline CDR1 is GTSNPN and CDR2 is SVGIG (reference sequence). The CDR3 is 13 amino acids. This CDR3 is CAWSRQGNTEAFL. Here the CDR3 DNA reads TGTGCCTGGAGTCGACAGGGAAACACTGAAGCTTTCCTT.

This clonotype was seen more than once but under ten times. V gene TRBV20-1 combines with J gene TRBJ1-6; weak D call: TRBD1 (5 bases). Trimming pared 6 bases from V and 7 bases from J, leaving 19 bases between. Looked up from germline, CDR1 is DFQATT and CDR2 is SNEGSKA (reference sequence). This CDR3 contains 15 residues. CDR3 sequence reads: CSATRQNGQNSPLHF. In nucleotides, the CDR3 is TGCAGTGCGACTCGACAGAACGGCCAAAATTCACCCCTCCACTTT.

With regard to this clonotype: The junction differs from germline at one of its ends, possibly a read error. The rearrangement joins TRBV6-2 or TRBV6-3 to TRBJ2-1; D gene uncertain. This CDR3 comprises 11 residues. CDR1 and CDR2 from the germline V gene are MNHEY and SVGEGT. Here the CDR3 reads CAGSAYNEQFF. CDR3 nucleotides: TGTGCCGGCAGTGCTTACAATGAGCAGTTCTTC.

The genes are TRBV2 and TRBJ1-5; 8 nucleotides agree with TRBD1. This CDR3 comprises 15 residues. Germline V CDR1 and CDR2: SNHLY, FYNNEI. Germline trimming cut 2 bases from V and 4 bases from J; bases unmatched to any gene: 4. The CDR3 reads CASSEHTGGNQPQHF. The CDR3 coding sequence is TGTGCCAGCAGTGAACACACAGGGGGGAATCAGCCCCAGCATTTT.

This clonotype was picked up one time. The V call is TRBV7-2, the J call TRBJ2-7; 10 bases line up with TRBD2. V lost 5 bases and J lost 3; bases outside the gene matches: 13. Germline values: CDR1 SGHTA, CDR2 FQGNSA. This CDR3 has 17 residues. The CDR3 reads CASSPSGSGDRFYEQYF. The CDR3 nucleotides are TGTGCCAGCAGCCCTAGCGGGAGTGGGGACCGGTTCTACGAGCAGTACTTC.

The rearrangement links TRBV20-1 to TRBJ2-1; 15 nucleotides line up with TRBD2. CDR1 is DFQATT and CDR2 is SNEGSKA in the germline V gene (reference sequence). J gave up 3 bases and V 2 bases, and 8 bases lay outside the gene matches. The CDR3 has 18 residues. The CDR3 sequence is CSARPGTSGGRSYNEQFF. The CDR3 DNA is TGCAGTGCTAGACCCGGGACTAGCGGGGGGAGAAGCTACAATGAGCAGTTCTTC.

This sequence joins TRBV20-1 and TRBJ2-1, with a weak D call TRBD1 (6 bases). The CDR3 runs 14 residues. The germline V gene has CDR1 DFQATT and CDR2 SNEGSKA (reference sequence). The CDR3 here is CSTSRDRIYNEQFF. CDR3 DNA sequence: TGCAGCACATCTCGAGACAGGATATACAATGAGCAGTTCTTC.

In this sample, this clonotype turned up many times. The chain is built from TRBV7-2 and TRBJ2-4; D is unresolved. Looked up from germline, CDR1 is SGHTA and CDR2 is FQGNSA. The CDR3 totals 16 residues. The V end was cut by 5 bases, the J end by 10 bases, with 24 bases between. CDR3 residues: CASSPDWTAPGWIQYF. The CDR3 nucleotides read TGTGCCAGCAGCCCCGACTGGACGGCCCCTGGTTGGATTCAGTACTTC.

The gene calls are TRBV30 and TRBJ2-2; the match to TRBD2 covers 8 bases. V trimming: 8 bases; J trimming: 0 bases; junction bases outside the gene matches: 11. This CDR3 is built from 16 residues. In germline, CDR1 is GTSNPN, CDR2 SVGIG (reference sequence). CDR3 amino acids: CARGAAGGSNTGELFF. The CDR3 DNA is TGTGCCAGGGGAGCTGCGGGGGGCTCGAACACCGGGGAGCTGTTTTTT.

On this clonotype itself: A junction end diverges from the germline sequence, so it may reflect a read error. The chain links TRBV7-2 to TRBJ2-4; 12 bases map to TRBD1. The better agreement between TRBJ2-7 and the DNA end casts doubt on the J call. The CDR3 spans 15 residues. CDR1 is SGHTA, CDR2 FQGNSA, per germline. The CDR3 nucleotides read TGTGTCAGCAGCAACCGGGACAGGGGGCGCACCGAGCAGTACTTC. This codes for CVSSNRDRGRTEQYF.

The V gene is TRBV6-1, the J gene TRBJ1-5; the match to TRBD1 covers 7 bases. CDR1 and CDR2 from the germline V gene are MNHNS and SASEGT. This CDR3 contains 18 residues. The ends lost 4 bases at V and 0 bases at J; junction bases unmatched: 12. CDR3 in DNA: TGTGCCAGCAGTGCGTGGGGGGCAGGGGGAATTAGCAATCAGCCCCAGCATTTT. Translated: CASSAWGAGGISNQPQHF.

V gene TRBV20-1 combines with J gene TRBJ2-1; D call uncertain. V was trimmed by 3 bases and J by 1 base, leaving 4 bases between them. Germline CDR1 reads DFQATT; CDR2 reads SNEGSKA (reference sequence). This CDR3 spans 12 amino acids. Written as DNA, the CDR3 is TGCAGTGCTAGCCAATCCTACAATGAGCAGTTCTTC. It translates to CSASQSYNEQFF.

This clonotype was seen more than once but under ten times. This sequence joins TRBV30 and TRBJ1-3; no clear D gene. Trimming shortened V by 0 bases and J by 0 bases, and 12 bases separated the two germline ends. CDR1 is GTSNPN and CDR2 is SVGIG in the germline V gene (reference sequence). The CDR3 totals 16 residues. The CDR3 spells CAWSVEQIISGNTIYF. For the CDR3, the DNA is TGTGCCTGGAGTGTCGAGCAGATTATCTCTGGAAACACCATATATTTT.

This clonotype was detected only a few times. This chain links TRBV6-2 or TRBV6-3 with TRBJ2-7, with 9 bases lining up with TRBD2. The CDR3 length is 15 residues. V lost 2 bases and J lost 6; bases outside the gene matches: 8. Germline assignment: CDR1 MNHEY and CDR2 SVGEGT. In DNA form, the CDR3 reads TGTGCCAGCAGTTACCCGGGACTAGCTAGTATCGAGCAGTACTTC. Residues: CASSYPGLASIEQYF.

This sequence joins TRBV20-1 and TRBJ2-7; D gene unclear. The CDR3 runs to 11 residues. Germline V gene lookup returns CDR1 DFQATT and CDR2 SNEGSKA (reference sequence). V lost 6 bases to trimming and J lost 4 bases, with 10 bases between them. The CDR3 protein is CSAQTRYEQYF. CDR3 bases: TGCAGTGCCCAGACCCGTTACGAGCAGTACTTC.

The chain has TRBV5-1 and TRBJ2-3; 9 nucleotides agree with TRBD1. This CDR3 spans 15 amino acids. CDR1 SGHRS and CDR2 YFSETQ come from the germline V gene. Unmatched junction bases numbered 8, after V lost 5 bases and J lost 4 bases. In nucleotides, the CDR3 is TGCGCCAGCAGAGTAAAGACAGGGGGGGCAGATACGCAGTATTTT. Its translation: CASRVKTGGADTQYF.

This clonotype has ten or more counts. This sequence joins TRBV29-1 and TRBJ2-3; 8 bases are a match to TRBD1. The germline gives CDR1 SQVTM, CDR2 ANQGSEA. Germline trimming cut 7 bases from V and 1 base from J; bases unmatched to any gene: 4. This CDR3 region has 13 residues. CDR3 amino acids: CSEKTGGTDTQYF. The CDR3 DNA reads TGCAGCGAGAAGACAGGGGGCACAGATACGCAGTATTTT.

In this sample, this clonotype turned up once. The CDR3 reads CATSDPRTNSDEQFF. The CDR3 DNA reads TGTGCCACCAGTGATCCGCGGACCAATTCAGATGAGCAGTTCTTC. The rearrangement links TRBV24-1 to TRBJ2-1; no clear D. The CDR3 extends over 15 amino acids. The V end lost 3 bases, the J end lost 8 bases, and 16 bases lay between the germline ends. Germline loops: CDR1 KGHDR, CDR2 SFDVKD.

V usage is TRBV2 and J usage is TRBJ1-4; tentatively, D is TRBD1 (6 bases). CDR1 and CDR2 from the germline V gene are SNHLY and FYNNEI. The CDR3 is 14 amino acids. The V end lost 8 bases, the J end lost 6 bases, and 16 bases lay between the germline ends. CDR3 DNA sequence: TGTGCCAGCCTTTCCCCAGGGGCTGATGAAAAACTGTTTTTT. Protein sequence: CASLSPGADEKLFF.

This clonotype was observed a few times. This chain uses TRBV20-1 with TRBJ1-1; no definite D call. Trimming took 3 bases from V and 7 from J, leaving 12 bases between them. Germline values: CDR1 DFQATT, CDR2 SNEGSKA (reference sequence). The length of the CDR3 is 12 residues. CDR3 DNA sequence: TGCAGTGCTAGTTCGGAGCACGATGAAGCTTTCTTT. Amino acid sequence: CSASSEHDEAFF.

Concerning this clonotype: Sequence at one end of the junction differs from germline and may be a read error. V is TRBV2 and J is TRBJ2-5; either TRBD1 or TRBD2 may fit D (6 bases each). Germline CDR1 is SNHLY and CDR2 is FYNNEI. This CDR3 comprises 14 residues. The CDR3 region is CASGDGGPQETQYF. The DNA for the CDR3 is TGTGCCAGCGGTGACGGGGGCCCCCAAGAGACCCAGTACTTC.